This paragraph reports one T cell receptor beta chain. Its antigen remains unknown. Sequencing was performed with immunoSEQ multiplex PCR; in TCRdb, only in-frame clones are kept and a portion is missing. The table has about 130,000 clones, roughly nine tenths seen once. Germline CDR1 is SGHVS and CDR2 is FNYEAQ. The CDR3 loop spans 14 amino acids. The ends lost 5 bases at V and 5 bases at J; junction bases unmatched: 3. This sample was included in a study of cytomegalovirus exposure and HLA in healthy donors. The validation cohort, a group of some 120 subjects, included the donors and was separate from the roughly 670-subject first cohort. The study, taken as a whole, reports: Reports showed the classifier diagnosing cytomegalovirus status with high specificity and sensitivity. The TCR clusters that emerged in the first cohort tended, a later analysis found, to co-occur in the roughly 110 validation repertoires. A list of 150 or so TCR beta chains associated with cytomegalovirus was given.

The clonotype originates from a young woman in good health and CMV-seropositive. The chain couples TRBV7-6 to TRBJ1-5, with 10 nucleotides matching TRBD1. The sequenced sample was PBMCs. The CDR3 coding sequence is TGTGCCAGCAGCCGGGACAGGGGCGATCAGCCCCAGCATTTT. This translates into CASSRDRGDQPQHF.